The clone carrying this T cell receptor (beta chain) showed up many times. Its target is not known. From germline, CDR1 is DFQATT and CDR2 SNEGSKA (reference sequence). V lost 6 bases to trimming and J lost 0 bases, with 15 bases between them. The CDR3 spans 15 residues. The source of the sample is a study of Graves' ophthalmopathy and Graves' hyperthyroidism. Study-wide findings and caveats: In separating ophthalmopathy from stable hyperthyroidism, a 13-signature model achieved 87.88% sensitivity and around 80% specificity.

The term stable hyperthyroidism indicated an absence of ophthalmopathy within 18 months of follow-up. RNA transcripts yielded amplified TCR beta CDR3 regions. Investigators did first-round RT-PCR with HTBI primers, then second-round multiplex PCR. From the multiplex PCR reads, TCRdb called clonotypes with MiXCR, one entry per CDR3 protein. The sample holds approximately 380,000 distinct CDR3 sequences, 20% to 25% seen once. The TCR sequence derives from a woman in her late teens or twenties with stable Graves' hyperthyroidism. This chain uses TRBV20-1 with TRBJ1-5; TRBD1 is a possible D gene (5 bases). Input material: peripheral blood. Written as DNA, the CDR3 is TGCAGTGCCACAAGGACATATTATAGCAATCAGCCCCAGCATTTT. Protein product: CSATRTYYSNQPQHF.